Here is one TCR beta chain with its context. This sample stems from a study of cytomegalovirus exposure and HLA in healthy donors. The PCR ran on 60 Vbeta and 13 Jbeta primers. Repertoires were generated with immunoSEQ multiplex PCR, while TCRdb's copy carries only in-frame clones and drops some. The sample lists 210,000 or so clones; about 83% were seen once. Sequenced: PBMCs. The clonotype comes from a middle-aged man in good health and CMV-seronegative.

The DNA of the CDR3 is TGCGCCAGCAGCTCGCTAGTACCTAACTATGGCTACACCTTC. It specifies CASSSLVPNYGYTF. J is TRBJ1-2 and V is TRBV5-1; D remains unclear. Germline V gene lookup returns CDR1 SGHRS and CDR2 YFSETQ. V lost 3 bases and J lost 0, with 9 bases in between. This CDR3 is built from 14 residues.